This TCR beta chain appears in the sequencing data of a study of blood T cells in healthy people across ages. This clonotype was found many times. What it recognizes is unknown. The second PCR ran roughly 7 to 12 cycles with a sample-barcoded 5' primer and J-beta primers. TCRdb reprocessed the 5' RACE reads via MiXCR and lists one record per CDR3 protein. This sample has around 500,000 distinct CDR3 sequences, with roughly a quarter found just once. This CDR3 region has 11 residues. V lost 0 bases, J lost 6 bases, and 3 bases lay in between. Germline assignment: CDR1 ENHRY and CDR2 SYGVKD. General study results and limits: Researchers judged that diversity estimates from one million T cells fell short of true values.

These sequences were also reported in another study, on T cells of mothers and their children.

The origin of this receptor is a boy between 2 and 15 years old in good health. The sequenced sample was blood. This chain uses TRBV10-3 with TRBJ2-7; D unresolved. The CDR3 spells CAISESGEQYF. The CDR3 DNA follows: TGTGCCATCAGTGAGTCGGGCGAGCAGTACTTC.